The 5 T cell receptor beta chains listed next were all sequenced from one sample in a study of monozygotic twins with inflammatory bowel disease. TCRdb re-called the 5' RACE reads; one entry per CDR3 protein, DNA not given. The sample has approximately 400,000 distinct CDR3 sequences. Material: blood. The receptor source for this set is a human donor with ulcerative colitis or Crohn's disease, or a healthy co-twin of an affected twin (not recorded which).

The V gene is TRBV6-2 or TRBV6-3, the J gene TRBJ2-1; absent DNA, TCRdb's TRBD1 call cannot be checked. The CDR3 runs to 18 residues. Germline V gives CDR1 MNHEY, CDR2 SVGEGT. CDR3: CASSYLRDRGPSTNEQFF.

The rearrangement links TRBV5-5 to TRBJ2-7. The CDR3 extends over 13 amino acids. Germline CDR1 and CDR2: SGHKS and YYEKEE (reference sequence). The CDR3 loop reads CASSWAVSYEQYF.

This sequence joins TRBV28 and TRBJ2-1; TCRdb lists TRBD2, though no DNA is available to test this call. There are 14 residues in the CDR3. Germline loops: CDR1 MDHEN, CDR2 SYDVKM. The CDR3 is CASSLFLVSDEQFF. The entire variable domain, with the rest obtained from reference TRBV28 and TRBJ2-1, is as follows: DVKVTQSSRYLVKRTGEKVFLECVQDMDHENMFWYRQDPGLGLRLIYFSYDVKMKEKGDIPEGYSVSREKKERFSLILESASTNQTSMYLCASSLFLVSDEQFFGPGTRLTVL.

The chain couples TRBV7-3 to TRBJ1-4; there is no DNA to check the TCRdb D call of TRBD1. The CDR3 runs to 11 residues. The germline V gene has CDR1 SGHTA and CDR2 FQGTGA. CDR3 in amino acids: CASSRLGELFF. Full variable domain (rest looked up from reference TRBV7-3 and TRBJ1-4): GAGVSQTPSNKVTEKGKYVELRCDPISGHTALYWYRQSLGQGPEFLIYFQGTGAADDSGLPNDRFFAVRPEGSVSTLKIQRTERGDSAVYLCASSRLGELFFGSGTQLSVL.

The rearrangement uses TRBV2 and TRBJ2-1; TCRdb selects TRBD1, and the lack of DNA leaves this call unchecked. The CDR3 extends over 14 amino acids. Germline loops: CDR1 SNHLY, CDR2 FYNNEI. The CDR3 region is CASRGLGGFNEQFF. The whole variable domain, filled in from reference TRBV2 and TRBJ2-1, reads EPEVTQTPSHQVTQMGQEVILRCVPISNHLYFYWYRQILGQKVEFLVSFYNNEISEKSEIFDDQFSVERPDGSNFTLKIRSTKLEDSAMYFCASRGLGGFNEQFFGPGTRLTVL.